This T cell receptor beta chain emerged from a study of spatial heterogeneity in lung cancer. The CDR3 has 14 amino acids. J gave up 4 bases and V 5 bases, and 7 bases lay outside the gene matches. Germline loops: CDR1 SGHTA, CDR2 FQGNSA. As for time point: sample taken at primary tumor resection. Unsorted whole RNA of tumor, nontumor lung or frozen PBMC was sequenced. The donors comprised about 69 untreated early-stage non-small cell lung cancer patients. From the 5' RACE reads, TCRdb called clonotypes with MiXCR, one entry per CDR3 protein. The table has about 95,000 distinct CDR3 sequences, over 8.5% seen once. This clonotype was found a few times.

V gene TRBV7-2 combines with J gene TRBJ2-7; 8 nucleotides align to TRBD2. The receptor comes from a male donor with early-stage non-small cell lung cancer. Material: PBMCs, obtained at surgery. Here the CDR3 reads CASSLGLAWYEQYF. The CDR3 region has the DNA TGTGCCAGCAGCCTCGGACTAGCTTGGTACGAGCAGTACTTC.